This T cell receptor (beta chain) was recorded in a study of cytomegalovirus exposure and HLA in healthy donors. Study in general: Genetic ancestry analysis placed about 84% of the approximately 390 donors that were genotyped in the Caucasian-associated cluster.

Concerning this clone: Antigen specificity is unknown.

This CDR3 is 15 amino acids long. J gave up 0 bases and V 6 bases, and 6 bases lay outside the gene matches. Germline V gene sequence: CDR1 MDHEN, CDR2 SYDVKM. Study conclusions and caveats: At a 0.05 false discovery rate, a later analysis found around 17,000 TCR beta sequences to be associated with HLA alleles. It was in a later analysis that TCR association rates were seen to vary by HLA locus, highest for DRB1 and lowest for HLA-C.

Amplification used 60 Vbeta primers and 13 Jbeta primers. Original data processing: There were about 80 million unique TCR beta chains by a later count, and around 10 million of them were shared. Repertoires were generated with immunoSEQ multiplex PCR, while TCRdb's copy carries only in-frame clones and drops some. V, J and clone size were drawn from that table, and D and trimming were deduced from the DNA. Here the sample table reports around 35,000 clones. This chain links TRBV28 with TRBJ2-7; 9 bases are a match to TRBD1. Sequenced material: PBMCs. The sequence was collected from a woman aged 35 to 49 in good health and CMV-seropositive. CDR3 residues: CASSQQGAGSYEQYF. The CDR3 DNA sequence: TGTGCCAGCAGCCAACAGGGGGCCGGCTCCTACGAGCAGTACTTC.